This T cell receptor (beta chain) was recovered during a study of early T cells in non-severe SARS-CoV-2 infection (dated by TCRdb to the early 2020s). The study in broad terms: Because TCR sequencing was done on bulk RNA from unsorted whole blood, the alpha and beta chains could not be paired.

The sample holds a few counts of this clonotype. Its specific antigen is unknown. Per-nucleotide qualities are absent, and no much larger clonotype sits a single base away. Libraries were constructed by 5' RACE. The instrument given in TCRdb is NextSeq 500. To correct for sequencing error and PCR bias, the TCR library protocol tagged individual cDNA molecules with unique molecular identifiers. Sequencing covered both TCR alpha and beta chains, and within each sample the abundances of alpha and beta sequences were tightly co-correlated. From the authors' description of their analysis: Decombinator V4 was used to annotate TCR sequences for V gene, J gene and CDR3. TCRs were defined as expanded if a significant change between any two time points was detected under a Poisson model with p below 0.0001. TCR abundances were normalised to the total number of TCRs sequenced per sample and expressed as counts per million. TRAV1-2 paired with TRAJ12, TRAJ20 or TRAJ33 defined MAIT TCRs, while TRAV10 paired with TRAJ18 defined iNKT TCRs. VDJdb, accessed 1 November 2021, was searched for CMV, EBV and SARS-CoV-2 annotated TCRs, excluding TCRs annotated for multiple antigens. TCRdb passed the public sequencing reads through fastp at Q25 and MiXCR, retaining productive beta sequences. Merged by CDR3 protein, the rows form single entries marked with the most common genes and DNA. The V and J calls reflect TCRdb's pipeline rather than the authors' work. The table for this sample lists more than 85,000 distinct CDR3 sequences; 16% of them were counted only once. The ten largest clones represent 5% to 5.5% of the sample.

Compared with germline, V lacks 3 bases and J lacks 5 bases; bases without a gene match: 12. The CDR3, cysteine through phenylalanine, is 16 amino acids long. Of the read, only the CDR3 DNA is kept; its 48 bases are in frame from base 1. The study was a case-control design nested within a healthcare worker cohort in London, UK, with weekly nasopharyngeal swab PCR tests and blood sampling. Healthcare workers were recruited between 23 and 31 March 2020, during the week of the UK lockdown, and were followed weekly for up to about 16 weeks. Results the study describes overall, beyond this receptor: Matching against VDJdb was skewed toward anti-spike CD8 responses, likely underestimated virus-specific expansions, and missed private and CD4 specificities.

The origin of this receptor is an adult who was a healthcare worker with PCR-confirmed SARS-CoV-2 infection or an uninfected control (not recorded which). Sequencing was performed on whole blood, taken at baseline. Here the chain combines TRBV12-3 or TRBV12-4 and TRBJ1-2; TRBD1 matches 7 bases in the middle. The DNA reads TGTGCCAGCAGTTTTGTCCTTGACAGGGCAAAGTATGGCTACACCTTC. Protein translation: CASSFVLDRAKYGYTF.